This T cell receptor (beta chain) emerged from a study of shared clonotypes between healthy human individuals. Note on this clone: Its antigen remains unidentified.

CDR1 is SGDLS and CDR2 is YYNGEE in the germline V gene. After removal of 3 bases from V and 2 bases from J, the junction contained 3 bases not matched to a gene. The CDR3 is made up of 16 amino acids. The study ran the assay at deep level. Profiling relied on immunoSEQ multiplex PCR, and the TCRdb table lists in-frame clones only, not all of them. There are around 1.6 million clones in the sample; approximately 98% occur only once, and roughly 0.4% lies in the top ten. Findings and limits, study-wide: Rarefaction showed sorted-subset sequencing was incomplete despite large depth. A reduction in generation probabilities was seen for non-shared clonotypes relative to those shared by all four donors.

The rearrangement links TRBV9 to TRBJ2-7; TRBD2 aligns across 15 bases. Sequencing was done on a sample of naive CD4+ T cells sorted from blood. Sample subset: CD45RA+ positively selected. This clonotype was obtained from a man aged 25-45 years in good health. The CDR3, as DNA: TGTGCCAGCAGCGCCGGACTAGCGGGAGGGCCCTACGAGCAGTACTTC. Its translation is CASSAGLAGGPYEQYF.